This TCR beta chain appears in the sequencing data of a study of T cells in Graves' hyperthyroidism and ophthalmopathy. Findings of the study overall: Most clonotypes that expanded in the thyroid above 0.001 also showed up in blood.

This clonotype was seen a few times. Antigen: not known. The CDR3 totals 14 residues. V was clipped by 3 bases and J by 1 base, with 10 bases between them. Germline CDR1 SGHRS, CDR2 YFSETQ. Amplified TCR beta CDR3 regions came from RNA transcripts. The primer set for the first-round RT-PCR of the TCR CDR3 was HTBI. TCRdb reanalysed the multiplex PCR reads using MiXCR and keeps one entry per CDR3 protein. Of about 300,000 distinct CDR3 sequences in the sample, 16% were seen once. V is TRBV5-1 and J is TRBJ2-5; D might be TRBD1 or TRBD2, each matching 5 bases. The clonotype was recovered from a man aged 30-40 years with Graves' hyperthyroidism. Sequenced input: blood. CDR3 amino acids: CASSWGSIQETQYF. DNA of the CDR3: TGCGCCAGCAGCTGGGGGTCCATCCAAGAGACCCAGTACTTC.